The T cell receptor (beta chain) under discussion was sequenced for a study of T cell changes during pregnancy in multiple sclerosis. V trimming: 2 bases; J trimming: 15 bases; junction bases outside the gene matches: 9. The CDR3 contains 14 residues. Germline CDR1 MDHEN, CDR2 SYDVKM. Some clones are missing from TCRdb's copy, which holds only in-frame ones; the method was immunoSEQ multiplex PCR. The table lists about 46,000 clones, 85% to 95% of them singletons. The sample here was CD8+ T cells from peripheral blood mononuclear cells, taken after pregnancy. This rearrangement joins TRBV28 to TRBJ2-1; 11 bases agree with TRBD2. The receptor was derived from a female donor with multiple sclerosis, enrolled in a pregnancy study. CDR3 loop: CASSLGTSGSSRFF. In nucleotides, the CDR3 is TGTGCCAGCAGTTTAGGGACTAGCGGATCGAGTCGGTTCTTC.